Listed below are T cell receptor beta chains from one sample, sequenced in a study of cytomegalovirus exposure and HLA in healthy donors. Profiled with immunoSEQ multiplex PCR; TCRdb holds only in-frame clones, not every one. The sample includes about 200,000 clones, 12% seen only once; the top ten take 7.8%. Sequencing input: PBMCs. These TCRs come from a man between 50 and 59 years old in good health and CMV-seropositive. Each CDR3 is given with its conserved first and last residue. D genes are given only for firm matches. Only part of the rows carry a size: once, few, many, or a class if the clone is expanded.

j_call: TRBJ1-5; v_call: TRBV5-1; d_call: TRBD1; clone_size: .; cdr3_nt: TGCGCCAGCAGCTTGGTGGCAGGGGGTCAGCCCCAGCATTTT; cdr3_aa: CASSLVAGGQPQHF
j_call: TRBJ1-2; v_call: TRBV5-6; d_call: .; clone_size: .; cdr3_nt: TGTGCCAGCAGCTTTCCAGGGGACGGCTACACCTTC; cdr3_aa: CASSFPGDGYTF
j_call: TRBJ1-1; v_call: TRBV6-1; d_call: .; clone_size: .; cdr3_nt: TGTGCCAGCAGCCGTGGGGCCCTAGGAAACACTGAAGCTTTCTTT; cdr3_aa: CASSRGALGNTEAFF
j_call: TRBJ2-3; v_call: TRBV2; d_call: .; clone_size: few; cdr3_nt: TGTGCCAGCAGTGACTCAGATACGCAGTATTTT; cdr3_aa: CASSDSDTQYF
j_call: TRBJ1-2; v_call: TRBV7-2; d_call: TRBD1; clone_size: .; cdr3_nt: TGTGCCAGCAGCTCCCCCGGGACAGGGATTTCGAACTATGGCTACACCTTC; cdr3_aa: CASSSPGTGISNYGYTF
j_call: TRBJ1-2; v_call: TRBV9; d_call: .; clone_size: .; cdr3_nt: TGTGCCAGCAGCGTGGGGGAGGGGGGATATGGCTACACCTTC; cdr3_aa: CASSVGEGGYGYTF
j_call: TRBJ2-6; v_call: TRBV2; d_call: TRBD1; clone_size: .; cdr3_nt: TGTGCCAGCAGTGAACAGGGGGCCGGGGCCAACGTCCTGACTTTC; cdr3_aa: CASSEQGAGANVLTF
j_call: TRBJ1-5; v_call: TRBV19; d_call: TRBD1; clone_size: .; cdr3_nt: TGTGCCAGTAGTACTCAGGGGGCCCACAATCAGCCCCAGCATTTT; cdr3_aa: CASSTQGAHNQPQHF
j_call: TRBJ2-7; v_call: TRBV5-4; d_call: .; clone_size: .; cdr3_nt: TGTGCCAGCAGCACAACTAGCTCCCACGGGCAGTACTTC; cdr3_aa: CASSTTSSHGQYF
j_call: TRBJ1-2; v_call: TRBV5-4; d_call: .; clone_size: few; cdr3_nt: TGTGCCAGCAGCTTGAGTCCGGGGGGGTTTTATGGCTACACCTTC; cdr3_aa: CASSLSPGGFYGYTF
j_call: TRBJ2-3; v_call: TRBV7-6; d_call: TRBD2; clone_size: once; cdr3_nt: TGTGCCAGCAGCCAGCCCCGGAGCGGGGGTGCAGATACGCAGTATTTT; cdr3_aa: CASSQPRSGGADTQYF
j_call: TRBJ2-2; v_call: TRBV15; d_call: TRBD1; clone_size: few; cdr3_nt: TGTGCCACCAGCAGAAATTTTTTGACAGGGATGTTAACCGGGGAGCTGTTTTTT; cdr3_aa: CATSRNFLTGMLTGELFF
j_call: TRBJ2-1; v_call: TRBV11-3; d_call: TRBD2; clone_size: few; cdr3_nt: TGTGCCAGCAGCTTAGAGAGACTAGCGGGGGCACAGGTCAATGAGCAGTTCTTC; cdr3_aa: CASSLERLAGAQVNEQFF
j_call: TRBJ1-6; v_call: TRBV9; d_call: .; clone_size: few; cdr3_nt: TGTGCCAGCAGCCCCCAGGGAACCAATTCACCCCTCCACTTT; cdr3_aa: CASSPQGTNSPLHF
j_call: TRBJ2-3; v_call: TRBV10-3; d_call: TRBD2; clone_size: few; cdr3_nt: TGTGCCATCAGTGAGCCGGGACTAGCGATTGCAGATACGCAGTATTTT; cdr3_aa: CAISEPGLAIADTQYF
j_call: TRBJ1-6; v_call: TRBV30; d_call: TRBD1; clone_size: few; cdr3_nt: TGTGCCTGGACTACAGGGGTGATTTCACCCCTCCACTTT; cdr3_aa: CAWTTGVISPLHF
j_call: TRBJ2-6; v_call: TRBV19; d_call: TRBD2; clone_size: .; cdr3_nt: TGCGCCAGTAGTATTAGAGAGGGAGGGACTGGGGCCAACGTCCTGACTTTC; cdr3_aa: CASSIREGGTGANVLTF
j_call: TRBJ1-6; v_call: TRBV6-6; d_call: TRBD1; clone_size: .; cdr3_nt: TGTGCCAGCAGTGACGGACAGGACAATAATTCACCCCTCCACTTT; cdr3_aa: CASSDGQDNNSPLHF
j_call: TRBJ2-3; v_call: TRBV28; d_call: TRBD2; clone_size: .; cdr3_nt: TGTGCCAGTCGGGGGGGCTCAAGCACAGATACGCAGTATTTT; cdr3_aa: CASRGGSSTDTQYF
j_call: TRBJ2-1; v_call: TRBV11-3; d_call: TRBD2; clone_size: .; cdr3_nt: TGTGCCAGCAGCTTAGATTTCCTAGCGGGGACCTATGAGCAGTTCTTC; cdr3_aa: CASSLDFLAGTYEQFF
j_call: TRBJ1-2; v_call: TRBV19; d_call: TRBD1; clone_size: .; cdr3_nt: TGTGCCAGTAGTATAATCGGACAGGGGTATGGCTACACCTTC; cdr3_aa: CASSIIGQGYGYTF
j_call: TRBJ1-5; v_call: TRBV28; d_call: TRBD1; clone_size: .; cdr3_nt: TGTGCCAGCTACCGGGACAGGGGGCCGAATCAGCCCCAGCATTTT; cdr3_aa: CASYRDRGPNQPQHF
j_call: TRBJ1-2; v_call: TRBV6-5; d_call: .; clone_size: .; cdr3_nt: TGTGCCAGCAGTTCCGTGGGGGGAAGTGACTATGGCTACACCTTC; cdr3_aa: CASSSVGGSDYGYTF
j_call: TRBJ1-4; v_call: TRBV7-9; d_call: TRBD1; clone_size: .; cdr3_nt: TGTGCCAGCAGCAACCGGGACAGGTCTTCGGAAAAACTGTTTTTT; cdr3_aa: CASSNRDRSSEKLFF
j_call: TRBJ1-1; v_call: TRBV18; d_call: .; clone_size: few; cdr3_nt: TGTGCCAGCTCACCGACAGATAACACTGAAGCTTTCTTT; cdr3_aa: CASSPTDNTEAFF
j_call: TRBJ2-1; v_call: TRBV6-4; d_call: .; clone_size: .; cdr3_nt: TGTGCCAGCAAAGCAGGTTTCGACAATGAGCAGTTCTTC; cdr3_aa: CASKAGFDNEQFF
j_call: TRBJ2-1; v_call: TRBV7-6; d_call: TRBD1; clone_size: few; cdr3_nt: TGTGCCAGCAGCTTAGTAGGGACAGGGGCCTACAATGAGCAGTTCTTC; cdr3_aa: CASSLVGTGAYNEQFF
j_call: TRBJ2-6; v_call: TRBV6-5; d_call: .; clone_size: few; cdr3_nt: TGTGCCAGCAGTTACGATTTTAGCCCTGGGGCCAACGTCCTGACTTTC; cdr3_aa: CASSYDFSPGANVLTF
j_call: TRBJ2-5; v_call: TRBV5-1; d_call: .; clone_size: once; cdr3_nt: TGCGCCAGCAGCTTGGGAACAGGGAGTGCGGAGACCCAGTACTTC; cdr3_aa: CASSLGTGSAETQYF
j_call: TRBJ2-5; v_call: TRBV5-8; d_call: TRBD1; clone_size: .; cdr3_nt: TGTGCCAGCAGCCGGGGACAGGGGAGTACGGAGACCCAGTACTTC; cdr3_aa: CASSRGQGSTETQYF
j_call: TRBJ1-1; v_call: TRBV5-4; d_call: .; clone_size: few; cdr3_nt: TGTGCCAGCAGCTTACAGGGAGGGGGGACTGAAGCTTTCTTT; cdr3_aa: CASSLQGGGTEAFF
j_call: TRBJ1-1; v_call: TRBV5-1; d_call: TRBD1; clone_size: few; cdr3_nt: TGCGCCAGCAGCTTGGTCGGGACAGGGGGCTTTAGTCCGAACACTGAAGCTTTCTTT; cdr3_aa: CASSLVGTGGFSPNTEAFF
j_call: TRBJ2-1; v_call: TRBV5-6; d_call: .; clone_size: few; cdr3_nt: TGTGCCAGCATTCCCTGGGGGGGGCTGGGAGAGCAGTTCTTC; cdr3_aa: CASIPWGGLGEQFF
j_call: TRBJ1-3; v_call: TRBV6-5; d_call: TRBD1; clone_size: .; cdr3_nt: TGTGCCAGCAGTAAACAGGGGTTGGCTGGAAACACCATATATTTT; cdr3_aa: CASSKQGLAGNTIYF
j_call: TRBJ1-6; v_call: TRBV6-1; d_call: .; clone_size: few; cdr3_nt: TGTGCCAGCAGTGAAGCGCCGGGATCCGTGACACCCCTCCACTTT; cdr3_aa: CASSEAPGSVTPLHF
j_call: TRBJ2-5; v_call: TRBV11-1; d_call: .; clone_size: .; cdr3_nt: TGTGCCAGCAGCTTAGACAGGGTCCAGACCCAGTACTTC; cdr3_aa: CASSLDRVQTQYF
j_call: TRBJ2-2; v_call: TRBV28; d_call: TRBD1; clone_size: .; cdr3_nt: TGTGCCAGCAGTTGGACAGGGGAAACCGGGGAGCTGTTTTTT; cdr3_aa: CASSWTGETGELFF
j_call: TRBJ1-3; v_call: TRBV7-2; d_call: .; clone_size: few; cdr3_nt: TGTGCCAGCAGCCCCCGAGCTGGAAACACCATATATTTT; cdr3_aa: CASSPRAGNTIYF
j_call: TRBJ1-6; v_call: TRBV28; d_call: .; clone_size: .; cdr3_nt: TGTGCCAGCAGTGTAATAAATTCACCCCTCCACTTT; cdr3_aa: CASSVINSPLHF
j_call: TRBJ2-1; v_call: TRBV30; d_call: .; clone_size: few; cdr3_nt: TGTGCCTGGAGTGGGGGGGTAGCCTCAAAGCCTTACAATGAGCAGTTCTTC; cdr3_aa: CAWSGGVASKPYNEQFF
j_call: TRBJ2-5; v_call: TRBV12-5; d_call: TRBD1; clone_size: few; cdr3_nt: TGTGCTAGTGGTTTGGTCTCCCGAGGGTTGTTTATCCGGGACAGGGAAGAGACCCAGTACTTC; cdr3_aa: CASGLVSRGLFIRDREETQYF
j_call: TRBJ1-5; v_call: TRBV7-9; d_call: .; clone_size: few; cdr3_nt: TGTGCCAGCACTGGGCCAGGCAATCAGCCCCAGCATTTT; cdr3_aa: CASTGPGNQPQHF
j_call: TRBJ2-1; v_call: TRBV7-2; d_call: .; clone_size: .; cdr3_nt: TGTGCCAGCAGCTTAGCGGGCAGCTCGGAGCAGTTCTTC; cdr3_aa: CASSLAGSSEQFF
j_call: TRBJ2-7; v_call: TRBV25-1; d_call: .; clone_size: few; cdr3_nt: TGTGCCAGCAGTTCCTCCCCCTACGAGCAGTACTTC; cdr3_aa: CASSSSPYEQYF
j_call: TRBJ1-1; v_call: TRBV19; d_call: .; clone_size: few; cdr3_nt: TGTGCCAGTAGTATAGCCCTGGGGAGCAATGAAGCTTTCTTT; cdr3_aa: CASSIALGSNEAFF
j_call: TRBJ1-4; v_call: TRBV5-1; d_call: TRBD1; clone_size: few; cdr3_nt: TGCGCCAGCAGCTTGGGGCAGGGGGGCGAAAAACTGTTTTTT; cdr3_aa: CASSLGQGGEKLFF
j_call: TRBJ2-1; v_call: TRBV11-2; d_call: TRBD2; clone_size: .; cdr3_nt: TGTGCCAGCAGCTTAGATTGGCGGACTAGCGTGCAGTTCTTC; cdr3_aa: CASSLDWRTSVQFF
j_call: TRBJ2-7; v_call: TRBV11-3; d_call: .; clone_size: .; cdr3_nt: TGTGCCAGCAGCTCTCGGGTCGACTCCGAGCAGTACTTC; cdr3_aa: CASSSRVDSEQYF
j_call: TRBJ2-3; v_call: TRBV7-6; d_call: .; clone_size: .; cdr3_nt: TGTGCCAGCAGCCCGGCCCCTCGACTCCAGTATTTT; cdr3_aa: CASSPAPRLQYF
j_call: TRBJ1-2; v_call: TRBV30; d_call: .; clone_size: few; cdr3_nt: TGTGCCTGGAACCCGGACACAAACTATGGCTACACCTTC; cdr3_aa: CAWNPDTNYGYTF
j_call: TRBJ1-6; v_call: TRBV5-6; d_call: TRBD1; clone_size: few; cdr3_nt: TGTGCCAGCAGCCCTAGGACAGGGATGGATTCACCCCTCCACTTT; cdr3_aa: CASSPRTGMDSPLHF
j_call: TRBJ2-5; v_call: TRBV6-1; d_call: TRBD1; clone_size: few; cdr3_nt: TGTGCCAGCAGTCGACGACAGGGTACAGAGACCCAGTACTTC; cdr3_aa: CASSRRQGTETQYF
j_call: TRBJ1-5; v_call: TRBV27; d_call: .; clone_size: .; cdr3_nt: TGTGCCACCGGGGGGGGTCAGCCCCAGCATTTT; cdr3_aa: CATGGGQPQHF
j_call: TRBJ2-1; v_call: TRBV5-1; d_call: TRBD2; clone_size: .; cdr3_nt: TGCGCCAGCAGCGGGCTACTAGCGGGGGGCGGAAATGAGCAGTTCTTC; cdr3_aa: CASSGLLAGGGNEQFF
j_call: TRBJ1-1; v_call: TRBV6-1; d_call: TRBD1; clone_size: .; cdr3_nt: TGTGCCAGCTCAGAGGCAAGGACAGGGGGCTCCTGGGCTTTCTTT; cdr3_aa: CASSEARTGGSWAFF
j_call: TRBJ2-3; v_call: TRBV4-1; d_call: TRBD2; clone_size: few; cdr3_nt: TGCGCCAGCAGCCACGTACTAGCGGTGCGCGCAGATACGCAGTATTTT; cdr3_aa: CASSHVLAVRADTQYF
j_call: TRBJ1-5; v_call: TRBV19; d_call: TRBD1; clone_size: .; cdr3_nt: TGTGCCAGTAGTACTTTCCGGGACAGGGATGTCAATCAGCCCCAGCATTTT; cdr3_aa: CASSTFRDRDVNQPQHF
j_call: TRBJ2-1; v_call: TRBV13; d_call: TRBD2; clone_size: .; cdr3_nt: TGTGCCAGCAGCGTTCAATTAGCGGGGGGAAGAAATGAGCAGTTCTTC; cdr3_aa: CASSVQLAGGRNEQFF
j_call: TRBJ1-1; v_call: TRBV6-5; d_call: .; clone_size: few; cdr3_nt: TGTGCCAGCAGTTACTCACCCAGGTCGACCACTGAAGCTTTCTTT; cdr3_aa: CASSYSPRSTTEAFF